These 16 T cell receptor beta chains originate from one sample sequenced in a study of cytomegalovirus exposure and HLA in healthy donors. PCR primers comprised 60 Vbeta and 13 Jbeta primers. Data came from immunoSEQ multiplex PCR; TCRdb stores just in-frame clones and leaves some out. This sample's clone table lists about 130,000 clones. Sequenced input: PBMCs. The origin of the receptors is a woman in her 40s in good health and CMV-seropositive.

The chain employs TRBV28 and TRBJ1-5, with a tentative D call TRBD1 (5 bases). The CDR3 has 15 residues. V was clipped by 2 bases and J by 6 bases, with 14 bases between them. Germline V lookup: CDR1 MDHEN, CDR2 SYDVKM. CDR3 sequence: CASSLGRGRLQPQHF. The CDR3, as DNA: TGTGCCAGCAGTTTAGGAAGGGGAAGACTTCAGCCCCAGCATTTT.

This chain uses TRBV6-1 with TRBJ2-7; 9 bases fit TRBD1. V was clipped by 3 bases and J by 3 bases; unmatched bases: 3. This CDR3 has 14 amino acids. Per germline, CDR1 MNHNS and CDR2 SASEGT. CDR3 DNA: TGTGCCAGCAGTGATTGGGACAGGGTCTACGAGCAGTACTTC. This sequence encodes CASSDWDRVYEQYF.

The chain links TRBV6-6 to TRBJ1-2; TRBD1 matches 8 bases. Germline values: CDR1 MNHNY, CDR2 SVGAGI (reference sequence). There are 15 residues in the CDR3. V dropped 2 bases and J dropped 3; count of bases not matched to a gene: 5. The CDR3: CASSYRQGAHYGYTF. In DNA, the CDR3 is TGTGCCAGCAGTTACAGGCAGGGGGCCCACTATGGCTACACCTTC.

The chain is built from TRBV28 and TRBJ2-5; TRBD2 matches 7 bases. Germline CDR1 is MDHEN and CDR2 is SYDVKM. There are 14 residues in the CDR3. With V trimmed by 1 base and J by 4 bases, 3 bases remained unmatched. The CDR3 nucleotides read TGTGCCAGCAGTTTATCGGGGGGTCCAGAGACCCAGTACTTC. Protein product: CASSLSGGPETQYF.

The rearrangement links TRBV7-6 to TRBJ2-5; the D gene is possibly TRBD2 (5 bases). The DNA matches TRBJ2-7 better at its end, which makes the J call doubtful. CDR1 SGHVS and CDR2 FNYEAQ come from the germline V gene. The CDR3 spans 14 residues. CDR3 loop: CASSLRRGSYEQYF. The CDR3, as DNA: TGTGCCAGCAGCTTACGACGGGGATCCTACGAGCAGTACTTC.

The chain combines TRBV6-4 with TRBJ1-5; 8 positions agree with TRBD1. There are 14 residues in the CDR3. V lost 5 bases, J lost 7 bases, and 7 bases stayed unmatched. Germline V CDR1 and CDR2: MRHNA, SNTAGT. The CDR3 DNA reads as TGTGCCAGCAGTTTGACAGGGGTTGGACAGCCCCAGCATTTT. Its translation: CASSLTGVGQPQHF.

The chain couples TRBV28 to TRBJ2-7, with TRBD2 matching 10 bases. CDR3 length: 16 residues. Germline V gives CDR1 MDHEN, CDR2 SYDVKM. The V gene end was trimmed by 4 bases and the J gene end by 1 base; junction bases not matched to a gene: 7. As DNA, the CDR3 is TGTGCCAGCAGTTCAACTGGACTAGCGGCTTCCTACGAGCAGTACTTC. It encodes CASSSTGLAASYEQYF. The full variable domain, rest sourced from reference TRBV28 and TRBJ2-7, is DVKVTQSSRYLVKRTGEKVFLECVQDMDHENMFWYRQDPGLGLRLIYFSYDVKMKEKGDIPEGYSVSREKKERFSLILESASTNQTSMYLCASSSTGLAASYEQYFGPGTRLTVT.

This chain joins TRBV27 and TRBJ1-1; D perhaps matches TRBD1 (5 bases). This CDR3 has 14 amino acids. CDR1 and CDR2 from the germline V gene are MNHEY and SMNVEV (reference sequence). The V gene lost 2 bases and the J gene lost 4 bases, with 11 bases spanning the gap. CDR3 protein: CASSLQGGSTEAFF. The CDR3 DNA sequence: TGTGCCAGCAGTTTACAGGGCGGCAGCACTGAAGCTTTCTTT.

Comment on this clone: Other DNA sequences in this sample translate to the same CDR3. The chain combines TRBV5-1 with TRBJ2-2; D may be TRBD1 (6 bases). The CDR3 is made up of 13 amino acids. The V gene lost 2 bases and the J gene lost 6 bases, with 8 bases spanning the gap. Per the germline V gene, CDR1 is SGHRS and CDR2 is YFSETQ. DNA of the CDR3: TGCGCCAGCAGCTTAGAGGGGGCCGGGGAGCTGTTTTTT. Its protein product is CASSLEGAGELFF.

J is TRBJ2-5 and V is TRBV9, with 8 positions matching TRBD1. In germline, CDR1 is SGDLS, CDR2 YYNGEE. The CDR3 sequence is 13 residues long. The trim removed 3 bases at V and 4 bases at J, leaving 2 bases unmatched. The CDR3 loop is CASSADRGETQYF. The DNA for the CDR3 is TGTGCCAGCAGCGCTGACAGGGGAGAGACCCAGTACTTC.

This chain connects TRBV11-2 to TRBJ1-1, with 8 positions matching TRBD1. The CDR3 runs to 15 residues. Germline CDR1 and CDR2: SGHAT and FQNNGV. V shed 5 bases, J shed 3 bases, and the junction held 8 bases outside the gene matches. As DNA, the CDR3 is TGTGCCAGCAGCCCATTGGACAGGGCGTACACTGAAGCTTTCTTT. It yields the protein CASSPLDRAYTEAFF.

The CDR3 region has the DNA TGTGCCAGCACCCAGACAGGTTCAGGATCCTACAATGAGCAGTTCTTC. Translation gives CASTQTGSGSYNEQFF. The rearrangement uses TRBV27 and TRBJ2-1; possibly TRBD1 for D (6 bases). Germline V gives CDR1 MNHEY, CDR2 SMNVEV (reference sequence). V lost 7 bases and J lost 1, with 17 bases in between. The CDR3 consists of 16 residues.

The chain combines TRBV6-5 with TRBJ2-5; perhaps TRBD2 as D (5 bases). The J call may be in error: the DNA end matches TRBJ2-7 better. This CDR3 is 12 amino acids long. Germline V lookup: CDR1 MNHEY, CDR2 SVGAGI. CDR3 region: CATMREPYEQYF. The CDR3 nucleotides read TGTGCTACGATGAGGGAACCCTACGAGCAGTACTTC.

CDR3 DNA sequence: TGTGCCATCAGTCAGGGACAGGGTGAAGCTTTCTTT. The encoded protein is CAISQGQGEAFF. The chain couples TRBV10-3 to TRBJ1-1, with TRBD1 identical over 9 bases. Germline trimming cut 5 bases from V and 7 bases from J; bases unmatched to any gene: 2. The CDR3 covers 12 residues. Germline V CDR1 and CDR2: ENHRY, SYGVKD.

The genes are TRBV30 and TRBJ2-7; D perhaps matches TRBD1 (5 bases). The V end lost 2 bases, the J end lost 3 bases, and 11 bases lay between the germline ends. The CDR3 is 13 amino acids. Germline CDR1 is GTSNPN and CDR2 is SVGIG (reference sequence). The chain's CDR3 is CAWSIQGIYEQYF. The DNA of the CDR3 is TGTGCCTGGAGTATCCAGGGTATCTACGAGCAGTACTTC. Drawing the rest from reference TRBV30 and TRBJ2-7, the complete variable domain is SQTIHQWPATLVQPVGSPLSLECTVEGTSNPNLYWYRQAAGRGLQLLFYSVGIGQISSEVPQNLSASRPQDRQFILSSKKLLLSDSGFYLCAWSIQGIYEQYFGPGTRLTVT.

This rearrangement joins TRBV30 to TRBJ1-6; TRBD1 aligns across 9 bases. The ends lost 3 bases at V and 6 bases at J; junction bases unmatched: 6. The CDR3 consists of 15 residues. Germline V gives CDR1 GTSNPN, CDR2 SVGIG (reference sequence). This chain's CDR3 is CAWRDPGQGNSPLHF. CDR3 nucleotides: TGTGCCTGGAGGGACCCGGGACAGGGTAATTCACCCCTCCACTTT.